This entry concerns a single TCR beta chain. Repertoires were generated with immunoSEQ multiplex PCR, while TCRdb's copy carries only in-frame clones and drops some. The sample has more than 130,000 clones, roughly 89% seen once. The data derive from a study of blood T cell repertoires in COVID-19. Study information: The United States, Italy and Spain were the sources of the acute and convalescent COVID-19 samples. The cDNA or gDNA used as material had been derived from T cells, B-cell-depleted T cells, or PBMCs.

This CDR3 is built from 15 residues. Germline-derived CDR1 and CDR2 are KGHSH and LQKENI. V shed 0 bases and J shed 4 bases, with 12 bases lying between them. What was sequenced was peripheral blood. V and J are TRBV18 and TRBJ1-1; tentatively, D is TRBD1 (5 bases). The clonotype comes from a woman aged 40 to 50 with acute or convalescent COVID-19. The CDR3 here is CASSPPGREGTEAFF. Here the CDR3 DNA reads TGTGCCAGCTCACCACCGGGCAGGGAGGGCACTGAAGCTTTCTTT. Looking up the rest from reference TRBV18 and TRBJ1-1 gives the full variable domain: NAGVMQNPRHLVRRRGQEARLRCSPMKGHSHVYWYRQLPEEGLKFMVYLQKENIIDESGMPKERFSAEFPKEGPSILRIQQVVRGDSAAYFCASSPPGREGTEAFFGQGTRLTVV.